The 5 T cell receptor beta chains presented below share a single source sample, sequenced in a study of CD8 T cells in Susac syndrome. It was with random hexamers that roughly 0.45 to 1 ug RNA was reverse transcribed. MiXCR, run by TCRdb on the immunoSEQ multiplex PCR reads, gives a single entry per CDR3 protein. The sample includes 400,000 to 550,000 distinct CDR3 sequences, roughly 85% of them seen just once. The sequenced sample consisted of CD8+ T cells from PBMCs. All receptors come from a human donor with multiple sclerosis.

The chain employs TRBV2 and TRBJ1-2; no definite D call. The germline V and J ends were trimmed by 8 bases and 7 bases, with 14 bases remaining between them. The CDR3 is made up of 12 amino acids. Germline V lookup: CDR1 SNHLY, CDR2 FYNNEI. CDR3 sequence reads: CASFMGDSGYTF. The CDR3 DNA follows: TGTGCCAGCTTTATGGGCGATTCTGGCTACACCTTC.

The J gene is TRBJ2-3, the V gene TRBV3-1, with a tentative D call TRBD1 (6 bases). The germline gives CDR1 LGHDT, CDR2 YNNKEL (reference sequence). The CDR3 extends over 15 amino acids. The germline V and J ends were trimmed by 7 bases and 1 base, with 15 bases remaining between them. CDR3 nucleotide sequence: TGTGCCAGCACCTTACAGGGCGAGGGCACAGATACGCAGTATTTT. As protein: CASTLQGEGTDTQYF.

This clonotype came up a few times. The chain recombines TRBV15 with TRBJ2-7; possible D gene TRBD2, 6 bases. The CDR3 sequence is 12 residues long. With 3 bases removed from V and 7 bases from J, the gap between germline ends came to 10 bases. CDR1 and CDR2 (germline): LNHNV, YYDKDF (reference sequence). The CDR3 protein is CATSSGTSEQYF. CDR3 DNA: TGTGCCACCAGCAGCGGGACTTCGGAGCAGTACTTC.

This clonotype has more than one count but fewer than ten. The chain employs TRBV27 and TRBJ2-1, with D unresolved. The length of the CDR3 is 15 residues. Germline V gene data show CDR1 as MNHEY and CDR2 as SMNVEV (reference sequence). Trimming pared 5 bases from V and 0 bases from J, leaving 11 bases between. The DNA for the CDR3 is TGTGCCAGCAGTCCGGACGCTAGCTCCTACAATGAGCAGTTCTTC. This codes for CASSPDASSYNEQFF.

This chain uses TRBV6-5 with TRBJ2-7, with 10 bases that match TRBD1. The germline V gene has CDR1 MNHEY and CDR2 SVGAGI. The V segment lost 6 bases and the J segment 3 bases; nucleotides outside the gene matches: 8. The CDR3 runs 15 residues. The CDR3 DNA sequence: TGTGCCAGCAGCCCCGGGACAGGGGATATCTACGAGCAGTACTTC. This encodes CASSPGTGDIYEQYF.